What follows are 21 T cell receptor beta chains derived from one specimen sequenced in a study of vaccination and CD4 T cells after COVID-19. Treatment denoted: roughly 11-day PBMC culture with coronavirus spike peptide pools or control peptides (ViraFEST assay). Researchers collected the unexposed donor's CD4+ T cells before the COVID-19 pandemic (2011-2018). Sequenced with the Oncomine TCR Beta short-read assay was DNA taken from cultured CD4+ T cells. One entry per CDR3 protein results from TCRdb running MiXCR on the PCR reads. The table includes roughly 9,600 distinct CDR3 sequences, 34% detected once. No antigen has been assigned to these receptors. The sequenced sample was CD4+ T cells from blood, cultured in vitro. Receptors were obtained from a human donor in good health.

The chain carries TRBV20-1 and TRBJ2-3, with D maybe TRBD2 (6 bases). In germline, CDR1 is DFQATT, CDR2 SNEGSKA (reference sequence). The ends were cut back, 6 bases at V and 0 bases at J, with 16 bases in the middle. The CDR3 runs 15 residues. The CDR3, as DNA: TGCAGTGCATCCGACGCTAGCGAAAGCACAGATACGCAGTATTTT. This encodes CSASDASESTDTQYF.

This CDR3 reads CASFDEGDYGYTF. For the CDR3, the DNA is TGTGCCAGCTTCGATGAGGGTGACTATGGCTACACCTTC. This chain connects TRBV6-1 to TRBJ1-2; D call uncertain. The CDR3 extends over 13 amino acids. V gave up 8 bases and J gave up 3 bases, with 13 bases separating them. Germline CDR1 MNHNS, CDR2 SASEGT.

The V gene is TRBV10-3, the J gene TRBJ2-3, with D unresolved. Germline-derived CDR1 and CDR2 are ENHRY and SYGVKD. The V end lost 4 bases, the J end lost 2 bases, and 10 bases lay between the germline ends. CDR3 length: 14 amino acids. The CDR3 loop is CAISVQDFTDTQYF. The CDR3 nucleotides read TGTGCCATCAGTGTTCAAGACTTCACAGATACGCAGTATTTT.

The chain carries TRBV10-1 and TRBJ2-7; D is ambiguous. The V end lost 2 bases, the J end lost 5 bases, and 7 bases lay between the germline ends. This CDR3 has 12 amino acids. CDR1 and CDR2 (germline): WNHNN, SYGVQD (reference sequence). The CDR3 loop reads CASSEGNDEQYF. As DNA, the CDR3 is TGCGCCAGCAGTGAGGGGAATGACGAGCAGTACTTC.

The sample holds one count of this clonotype. This chain links TRBV20-1 with TRBJ1-3; 7 bases match TRBD1. Trimming took 6 bases from V and 0 from J; bases not matched to a gene: 17. The CDR3 spans 18 residues. Per the germline V gene, CDR1 is DFQATT and CDR2 is SNEGSKA (reference sequence). Here the CDR3 reads CSAQNTRTGRSSGNTIYF. The CDR3 region has the DNA TGCAGTGCCCAGAATACCCGGACAGGTCGGAGCTCTGGAAACACCATATATTTT.

V is TRBV10-3 and J is TRBJ2-5, with 8 bases aligning to TRBD2. Germline values: CDR1 ENHRY, CDR2 SYGVKD. V lost 2 bases, J lost 4 bases, and 12 bases stayed unmatched. The CDR3 contains 17 residues. CDR3 residues: CAISERLAGVERETQYF. The CDR3 DNA reads TGTGCCATCAGTGAGCGTCTAGCGGGTGTTGAGAGAGAGACCCAGTACTTC.

The chain combines TRBV25-1 with TRBJ2-3; no clear D. From germline, CDR1 is MGHDK and CDR2 SYGVNS. V lost 4 bases and J lost 6, with 14 bases in between. The CDR3 is 14 amino acids. Here the CDR3 reads CASSAPFPSDTQYF. The CDR3 DNA follows: TGTGCCAGCAGTGCACCTTTCCCTTCTGATACGCAGTATTTT.

This clonotype was detected only a few times. The chain couples TRBV6-1 to TRBJ2-5; TRBD1 matches at 8 bases. The CDR3 loop spans 13 amino acids. CDR1 and CDR2 from the germline V gene are MNHNS and SASEGT. With V trimmed by 6 bases and J by 4 bases, 4 bases remained unmatched. CDR3 in amino acids: CASSGGQGETQYF. CDR3 in DNA: TGTGCCAGCAGCGGCGGACAGGGAGAGACCCAGTACTTC.

This chain joins TRBV11-3 and TRBJ2-2, with a weak D call TRBD2 (6 bases). Germline V gene sequence: CDR1 SGHNT, CDR2 YENEEA. Trimming pared 2 bases from V and 0 bases from J, leaving 7 bases between. This CDR3 is built from 15 residues. The CDR3 DNA is TGTGCCAGCAGCTTATCGGGAGCGAACACCGGGGAGCTGTTTTTT. The encoded protein is CASSLSGANTGELFF.

There are a few counts of this clonotype. V and J are TRBV6-1 and TRBJ2-3; possible D gene TRBD1, 6 bases. The ends were cut back, 8 bases at V and 3 bases at J, with 18 bases in the middle. The CDR3 is 15 residues long. Germline CDR1 reads MNHNS; CDR2 reads SASEGT. This chain's CDR3 is CASAKWTEGTDTQYF. CDR3 sequence (DNA): TGTGCCAGCGCTAAATGGACAGAGGGTACAGATACGCAGTATTTT.

This clonotype was counted a single time. J is TRBJ2-7 and V is TRBV11-2, with D perhaps matching TRBD2 (5 bases). V was clipped by 5 bases and J by 3 bases, with 26 bases between them. This CDR3 comprises 18 residues. Germline V gene lookup returns CDR1 SGHAT and CDR2 FQNNGV. CDR3 region: CASSHNRWGAGIIYEQYF. In nucleotides, the CDR3 is TGTGCCAGCAGCCACAACCGTTGGGGAGCAGGTATTATCTACGAGCAGTACTTC. Full variable domain (missing parts from reference TRBV11-2 and TRBJ2-7): EAGVAQSPRYKIIEKRQSVAFWCNPISGHATLYWYQQILGQGPKLLIQFQNNGVVDDSQLPKDRFSAERLKGVDSTLKIQPAKLEDSAVYLCASSHNRWGAGIIYEQYFGPGTRLTVT.

The chain couples TRBV20-1 to TRBJ1-1, with 9 bases fitting TRBD1. The CDR3 contains 13 residues. V lost 6 bases, J lost 1 base, and 3 bases stayed unmatched. CDR1 is DFQATT and CDR2 is SNEGSKA in the germline V gene (reference sequence). The CDR3 loop is CSATDRGNTEAFF. CDR3 coding DNA: TGCAGTGCGACGGACAGGGGGAACACTGAAGCTTTCTTT.

This clonotype was seen a few times. This chain links TRBV2 with TRBJ1-5; no reliable D call. Germline CDR1 reads SNHLY; CDR2 reads FYNNEI. There are 13 residues in the CDR3. V was shortened by 7 bases and J by 1 base, with 8 bases between the two germline ends. CDR3 DNA sequence: TGTGCCAGCACGGCTTTCAGCAATCAGCCCCAGCATTTT. Its protein is CASTAFSNQPQHF. Full variable domain (outside the CDR3, taken from reference TRBV2 and TRBJ1-5): EPEVTQTPSHQVTQMGQEVILRCVPISNHLYFYWYRQILGQKVEFLVSFYNNEISEKSEIFDDQFSVERPDGSNFTLKIRSTKLEDSAMYFCASTAFSNQPQHFGDGTRLSIL.

For the CDR3, the DNA is TGTGCCAGCAGCTTAGGCGCCAGCACTACTGGAAACACCATATATTTT. Its protein is CASSLGASTTGNTIYF. The rearrangement links TRBV7-6 to TRBJ1-3; D gene unclear. This CDR3 has 16 residues. Trimming removed 1 base from V and 2 bases from J, with 12 bases in between. CDR1 is SGHVS and CDR2 is FNYEAQ in the germline V gene.

This clonotype has a single count. The V and J genes are TRBV5-5 and TRBJ2-6, with 8 bases identical to TRBD1. Germline V gene data show CDR1 as SGHKS and CDR2 as YYEKEE (reference sequence). This CDR3 is built from 15 residues. Trimming cost V 4 bases and J 2 bases; bases outside gene matches: 2. This CDR3 reads CASSLQGAGANVLTF. The DNA of the CDR3 is TGTGCCAGCAGCCTACAGGGGGCTGGGGCCAACGTCCTGACTTTC.

The J gene is TRBJ2-1, the V gene TRBV3-1; either TRBD1 or TRBD2 may supply D (5 bases each). In germline, CDR1 is LGHDT, CDR2 YNNKEL (reference sequence). The CDR3 length is 16 residues. V was trimmed by 5 bases and J by 0 bases, leaving 14 bases between them. The CDR3 DNA is TGTGCCAGCAGCGCCCGGGGCGTATTCTCCTACAATGAGCAGTTCTTC. Encoded protein: CASSARGVFSYNEQFF.

The chain uses TRBV7-2 and TRBJ2-7; D may correspond to TRBD1 or TRBD2 (5 bases each). The germline CDR1 and CDR2 sequences are SGHTA and FQGNSA. Between the trimmed V and J ends, which lost 1 base and 4 bases, there was a span of 8 bases. CDR3 length: 13 amino acids. CDR3 region: CASSLGWGYEQYF. DNA for the CDR3: TGTGCCAGCAGCTTAGGCTGGGGGTACGAGCAGTACTTC.

The CDR3 DNA reads TGTGCCAGCAGTTTAAGACAGGGACAGAACTATGGCTACACCTTC. It encodes CASSLRQGQNYGYTF. This chain links TRBV27 with TRBJ1-2, with TRBD1 matching over 7 bases. V dropped 2 bases and J dropped 2; count of bases not matched to a gene: 5. The CDR3 is made up of 15 amino acids. The germline CDR1 and CDR2 sequences are MNHEY and SMNVEV (reference sequence).

This clonotype was found a few times. V is TRBV7-9 and J is TRBJ1-1; tentatively, D is TRBD1 (6 bases). V dropped 5 bases and J dropped 6 bases, with 10 bases sitting between them. CDR1 and CDR2 from the germline V gene are SEHNR and FQNEAQ (reference sequence). This CDR3 has 12 residues. The CDR3 bases are TGTGCCAGCAGCCGACAGGACTCTGAAGCTTTCTTT. This gives the protein CASSRQDSEAFF.

J is TRBJ1-2 and V is TRBV5-1; D unclear. Trimming cost V 4 bases and J 8 bases, with 12 bases left between them. Per the germline V gene, CDR1 is SGHRS and CDR2 is YFSETQ. The length of the CDR3 is 12 residues. The CDR3: CASSPARGGYTF. CDR3 nucleotides: TGCGCCAGCAGCCCGGCCCGGGGAGGCTACACCTTC.

This clonotype is large by share. The chain links TRBV7-3 to TRBJ1-1; D gene ambiguous. CDR3 length equals 14 residues. Germline-derived CDR1 and CDR2 are SGHTA and FQGTGA. Trimming pared 2 bases from V and 2 bases from J, leaving 9 bases between. CDR3 amino acids: CASSLGGPNTEAFF. For the CDR3, the DNA is TGTGCCAGCAGCTTAGGTGGACCAAACACTGAAGCTTTCTTT.